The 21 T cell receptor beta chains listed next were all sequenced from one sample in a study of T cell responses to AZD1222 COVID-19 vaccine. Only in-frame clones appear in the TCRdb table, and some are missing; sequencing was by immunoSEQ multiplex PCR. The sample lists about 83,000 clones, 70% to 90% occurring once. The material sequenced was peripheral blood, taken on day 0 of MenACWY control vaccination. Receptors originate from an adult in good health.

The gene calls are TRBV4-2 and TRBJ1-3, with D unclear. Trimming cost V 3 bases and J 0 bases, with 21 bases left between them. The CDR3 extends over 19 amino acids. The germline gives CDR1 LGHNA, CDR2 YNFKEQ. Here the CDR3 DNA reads TGTGCCAGCAGCCATTTTTTACCCCGTAGGGCAAGCTCTGGAAACACCATATATTTT. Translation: CASSHFLPRRASSGNTIYF.

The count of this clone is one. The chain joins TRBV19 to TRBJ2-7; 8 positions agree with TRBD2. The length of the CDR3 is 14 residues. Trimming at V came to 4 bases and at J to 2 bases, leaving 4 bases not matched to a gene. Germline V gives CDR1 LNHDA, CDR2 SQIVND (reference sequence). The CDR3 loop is CASSRTSTTYEQYF. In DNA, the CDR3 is TGTGCCAGTAGTAGGACTAGCACGACCTACGAGCAGTACTTC.

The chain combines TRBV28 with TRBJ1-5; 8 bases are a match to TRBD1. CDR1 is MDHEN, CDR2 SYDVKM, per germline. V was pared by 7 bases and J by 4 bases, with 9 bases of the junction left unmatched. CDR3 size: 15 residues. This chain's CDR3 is CASKPSDRGNQPQHF. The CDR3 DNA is TGTGCCAGCAAACCGAGTGACAGGGGAAATCAGCCCCAGCATTTT.

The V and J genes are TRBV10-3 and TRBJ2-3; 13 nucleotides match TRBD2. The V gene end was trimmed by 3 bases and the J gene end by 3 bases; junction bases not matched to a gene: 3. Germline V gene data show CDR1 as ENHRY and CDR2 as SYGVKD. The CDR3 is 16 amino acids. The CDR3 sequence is CAISEGLAGVTDTQYF. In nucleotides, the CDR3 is TGTGCCATCAGTGAAGGACTAGCGGGAGTGACAGATACGCAGTATTTT.

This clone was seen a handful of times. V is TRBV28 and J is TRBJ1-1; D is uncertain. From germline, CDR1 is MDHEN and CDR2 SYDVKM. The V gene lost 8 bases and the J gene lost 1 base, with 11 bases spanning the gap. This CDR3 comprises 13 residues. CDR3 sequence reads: CASGLDWNTEAFF. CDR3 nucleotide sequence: TGTGCCAGCGGCCTCGACTGGAACACTGAAGCTTTCTTT. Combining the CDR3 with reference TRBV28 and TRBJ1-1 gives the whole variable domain DVKVTQSSRYLVKRTGEKVFLECVQDMDHENMFWYRQDPGLGLRLIYFSYDVKMKEKGDIPEGYSVSREKKERFSLILESASTNQTSMYLCASGLDWNTEAFFGQGTRLTVV.

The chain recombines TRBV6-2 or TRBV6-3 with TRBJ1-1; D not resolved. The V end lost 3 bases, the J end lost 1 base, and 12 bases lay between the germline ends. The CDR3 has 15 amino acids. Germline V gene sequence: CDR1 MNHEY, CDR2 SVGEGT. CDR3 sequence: CASSYLFVSNTEAFF. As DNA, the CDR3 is TGTGCCAGCAGTTATTTGTTCGTTTCGAACACTGAAGCTTTCTTT.

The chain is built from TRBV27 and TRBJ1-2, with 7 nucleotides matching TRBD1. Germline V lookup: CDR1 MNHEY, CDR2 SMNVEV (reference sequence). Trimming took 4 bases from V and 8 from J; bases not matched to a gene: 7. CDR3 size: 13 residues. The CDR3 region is CASSWGQSRGYTF. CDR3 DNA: TGTGCCAGCAGTTGGGGACAGTCACGAGGCTACACCTTC.

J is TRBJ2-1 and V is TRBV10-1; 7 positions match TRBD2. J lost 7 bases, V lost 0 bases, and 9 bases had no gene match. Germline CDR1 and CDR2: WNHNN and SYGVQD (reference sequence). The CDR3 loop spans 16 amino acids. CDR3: CASSESGAGRTNEQFF. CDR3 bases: TGCGCCAGCAGTGAGTCGGGAGCGGGAAGGACTAATGAGCAGTTCTTC.

The chain's CDR3 is CASSPRMVTETQYF. The CDR3 coding sequence is TGTGCCAGCTCACCACGGATGGTAACAGAGACCCAGTACTTC. The chain recombines TRBV18 with TRBJ2-5; D unclear. The CDR3 is 14 residues long. V was clipped by 1 base and J by 4 bases, with 10 bases between them. Germline assignment: CDR1 KGHSH and CDR2 LQKENI. The complete variable domain, with remaining parts taken from reference TRBV18 and TRBJ2-5, reads NAGVMQNPRHLVRRRGQEARLRCSPMKGHSHVYWYRQLPEEGLKFMVYLQKENIIDESGMPKERFSAEFPKEGPSILRIQQVVRGDSAAYFCASSPRMVTETQYFGPGTRLLVL.

The CDR3 here is CASTRQGVVDQPQHF. CDR3 nucleotides: TGTGCCAGTACCCGACAGGGGGTCGTCGATCAGCCCCAGCATTTT. J is TRBJ1-5 and V is TRBV19; 9 positions agree with TRBD1. CDR1 and CDR2 (germline): LNHDA, SQIVND (reference sequence). The J segment lost 5 bases and the V segment lost 7 bases, leaving 9 bases of the junction unmatched. The CDR3 covers 15 residues.

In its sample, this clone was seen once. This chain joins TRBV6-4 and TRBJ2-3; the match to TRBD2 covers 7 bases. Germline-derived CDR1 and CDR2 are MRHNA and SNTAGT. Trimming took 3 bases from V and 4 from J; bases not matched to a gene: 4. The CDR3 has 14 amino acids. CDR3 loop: CASSETGGPDTQYF. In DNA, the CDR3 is TGTGCCAGCAGTGAGACGGGAGGCCCAGATACGCAGTATTTT.

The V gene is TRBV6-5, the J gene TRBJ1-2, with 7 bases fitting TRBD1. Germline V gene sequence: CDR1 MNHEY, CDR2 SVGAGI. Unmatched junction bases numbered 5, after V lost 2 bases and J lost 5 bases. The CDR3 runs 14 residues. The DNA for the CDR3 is TGTGCCAGCAGTTACCGGGACAGCCTATATGGCTACACCTTC. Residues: CASSYRDSLYGYTF.

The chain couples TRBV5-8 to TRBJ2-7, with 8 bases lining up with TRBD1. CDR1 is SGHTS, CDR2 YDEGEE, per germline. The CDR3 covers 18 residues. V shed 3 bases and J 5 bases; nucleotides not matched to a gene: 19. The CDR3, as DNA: TGTGCCAGCAGCTATACGTTCTACGTGGGCAGGGGGCTGGACGAGCAGTACTTC. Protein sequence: CASSYTFYVGRGLDEQYF.

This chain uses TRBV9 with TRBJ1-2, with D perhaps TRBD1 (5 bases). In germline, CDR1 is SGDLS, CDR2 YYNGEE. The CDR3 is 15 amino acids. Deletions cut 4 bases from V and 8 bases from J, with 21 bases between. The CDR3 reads CASSPWAGTRAGYTF. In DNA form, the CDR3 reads TGTGCCAGCAGCCCTTGGGCCGGGACCCGCGCCGGCTACACCTTC.

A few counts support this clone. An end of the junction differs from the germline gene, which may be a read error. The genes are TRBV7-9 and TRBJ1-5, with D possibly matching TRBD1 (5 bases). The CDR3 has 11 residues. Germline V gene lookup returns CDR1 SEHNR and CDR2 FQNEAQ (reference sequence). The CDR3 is CASSSSSGTYF. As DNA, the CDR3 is TGTGCCAGCAGCTCTTCATCCGGGACCTATTTT. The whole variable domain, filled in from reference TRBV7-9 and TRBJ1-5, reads DTGVSQNPRHKITKRGQNVTFRCDPISEHNRLYWYRQTLGQGPEFLTYFQNEAQLEKSRLLSDRFSAERPKGSFSTLEIQRTEQGDSAMYLCASSSSSGTYFGDGTRLSIL.

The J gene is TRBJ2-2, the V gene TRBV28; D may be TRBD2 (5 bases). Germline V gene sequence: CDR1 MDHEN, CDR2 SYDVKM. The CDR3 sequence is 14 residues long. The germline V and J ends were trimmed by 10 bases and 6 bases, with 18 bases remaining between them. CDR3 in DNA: TGTGCCACCTCGTGGGGTGCCGGGGCCGGGGAGCTGTTTTTT. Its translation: CATSWGAGAGELFF.

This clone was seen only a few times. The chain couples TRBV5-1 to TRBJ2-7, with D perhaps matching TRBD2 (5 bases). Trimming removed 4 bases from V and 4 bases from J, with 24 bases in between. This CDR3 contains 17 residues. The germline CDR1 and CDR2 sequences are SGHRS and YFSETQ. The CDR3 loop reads CASSQLERGLPGYEQYF. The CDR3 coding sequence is TGCGCCAGCAGCCAGCTCGAAAGAGGGCTCCCCGGGTACGAGCAGTACTTC.

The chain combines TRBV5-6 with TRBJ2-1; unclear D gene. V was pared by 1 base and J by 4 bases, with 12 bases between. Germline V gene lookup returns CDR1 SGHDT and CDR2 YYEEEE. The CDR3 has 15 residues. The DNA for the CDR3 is TGTGCCAGCAGCTTGCCACGACGTCTTTACAATGAGCAGTTCTTC. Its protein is CASSLPRRLYNEQFF.

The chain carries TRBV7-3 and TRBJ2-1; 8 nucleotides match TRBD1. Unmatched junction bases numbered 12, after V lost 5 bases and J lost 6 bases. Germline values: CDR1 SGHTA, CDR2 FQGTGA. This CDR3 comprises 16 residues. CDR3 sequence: CASSQVPNRGVNEQFF. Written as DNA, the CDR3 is TGTGCCAGCAGCCAGGTCCCGAACAGGGGGGTCAATGAGCAGTTCTTC.

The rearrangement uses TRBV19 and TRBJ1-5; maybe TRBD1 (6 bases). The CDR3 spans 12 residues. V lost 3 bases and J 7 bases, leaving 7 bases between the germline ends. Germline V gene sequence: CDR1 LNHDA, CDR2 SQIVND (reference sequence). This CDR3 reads CASSMQGQPQHF. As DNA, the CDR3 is TGTGCCAGTAGTATGCAGGGGCAGCCCCAGCATTTT. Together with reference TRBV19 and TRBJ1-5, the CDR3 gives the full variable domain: DGGITQSPKYLFRKEGQNVTLSCEQNLNHDAMYWYRQDPGQGLRLIYYSQIVNDFQKGDIAEGYSVSREKKESFPLTVTSAQKNPTAFYLCASSMQGQPQHFGDGTRLSIL.

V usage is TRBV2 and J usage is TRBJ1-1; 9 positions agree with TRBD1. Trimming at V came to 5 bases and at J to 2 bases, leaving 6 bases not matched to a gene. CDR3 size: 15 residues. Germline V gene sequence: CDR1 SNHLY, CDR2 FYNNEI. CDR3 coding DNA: TGTGCCAGCAGTATTTCGGACAGGGGAAACACTGAAGCTTTCTTT. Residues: CASSISDRGNTEAFF.